The rows below give T cell receptor beta chains drawn from one sample of a study of cytomegalovirus exposure and HLA in healthy donors. The table came from immunoSEQ multiplex PCR; TCRdb's copy has only in-frame clones and leaves some out. The sample yields about 160,000 clones, roughly 82% seen once. The specimen sequenced was PBMCs. The source of these receptors is a woman in her forties or fifties in good health and CMV-seropositive. Both conserved end residues are part of each CDR3. D genes are given only for firm matches. Not every row has a clone size; where given, it reads once, few, many or a size class.

D	size	V	length	J	DNA	CDR3
NA	many	TRBV7-2	14	TRBJ1-1	TGTGCCAGCAGCCCCTCGTGGGGGGACACTGAAGCTTTCTTT	CASSPSWGDTEAFF
NA	NA	TRBV6-5	14	TRBJ1-5	TGTGCCAGCAGTGAAGGGGGAGGGGGTCAGCCCCAGCATTTT	CASSEGGGGQPQHF
NA	NA	TRBV6-1	17	TRBJ1-1	TGTGCCAGCAGTGGACGACAGGTCGGGTCAACGAACACTGAAGCTTTCTTT	CASSGRQVGSTNTEAFF
NA	NA	TRBV6-5	14	TRBJ2-7	TGTGCCAGCAGTTACGGAGGGCCAGGCTACGAGCAGTACTTC	CASSYGGPGYEQYF
TRBD1	NA	TRBV18	14	TRBJ2-7	TGTGCCAGCTCACCAGAGACAGGGGGCGGTGAGCAGTACTTC	CASSPETGGGEQYF
TRBD2	NA	TRBV19	14	TRBJ2-1	TGTGCCAGTAGTATAGCGGGGGGGTTGGATGAGCAGTTCTTC	CASSIAGGLDEQFF
TRBD2	NA	TRBV11-1	14	TRBJ2-5	TGTGCCAGCAAGCGGGGGGGCCTCCAAGAGACCCAGTACTTC	CASKRGGLQETQYF
TRBD1	few	TRBV10-3	13	TRBJ2-7	TGTGCCACCTGGACAGGGGGCGCTTACGAGCAGTACTTC	CATWTGGAYEQYF
TRBD1	NA	TRBV11-2	16	TRBJ2-7	TGTGCCAGCAGCTTAGGAGGGGACAGGGTTACGTACGAGCAGTACTTC	CASSLGGDRVTYEQYF
TRBD1	NA	TRBV5-6	15	TRBJ1-2	TGTGCCAGCAGCGGATCCGGGACAGGGACGTATGGCTACACCTTC	CASSGSGTGTYGYTF
NA	NA	TRBV6-5	15	TRBJ1-2	TGTGCCAGCAGTAAAGGACAGACTGGAGTCTATGGCTACACCTTC	CASSKGQTGVYGYTF
NA	NA	TRBV7-9	14	TRBJ1-5	TGTGCCAGCAGCTTAGGGCAGGGGCTGGGGCCCCAGCATTTT	CASSLGQGLGPQHF
NA	NA	TRBV2	12	TRBJ1-4	TGTGCCAGCCTTCGGGGGGATGAAAAACTGTTTTTT	CASLRGDEKLFF
NA	NA	TRBV27	13	TRBJ1-1	TGTGCCAGCAGTTTACTAAGGAACACTGAAGCTTTCTTT	CASSLLRNTEAFF
NA	NA	TRBV5-1	14	TRBJ1-5	TGCGCCAGCAGCTTTTTTGCAGGGGATCAGCCCCAGCATTTT	CASSFFAGDQPQHF
TRBD1	few	TRBV6-4	14	TRBJ1-6	TGTGCCAGCAGTCCACAGGGGGCTAATTCACCCCTCCACTTT	CASSPQGANSPLHF
TRBD1	few	TRBV6-5	14	TRBJ2-7	TGTGCCAGCAGTTTGTCTGGACAGGGGGACGAGCAGTACTTC	CASSLSGQGDEQYF
TRBD2	NA	TRBV5-1	15	TRBJ2-5	TGCGCCAGCAGCCTGACTAGCGGAACCCAAGAGACCCAGTACTTC	CASSLTSGTQETQYF
NA	NA	TRBV10-1	15	TRBJ2-3	TGCGCCAGCAGTTTTGGCAGGGCCAGCACAGATACGCAGTATTTT	CASSFGRASTDTQYF
NA	NA	TRBV5-1	13	TRBJ1-4	TGCGCCAGCAGCTTGGAGCCGAATGAAAAACTGTTTTTT	CASSLEPNEKLFF
TRBD1	NA	TRBV7-2	17	TRBJ1-6	TGTGCCAGCAGACCGGGACAGCAAAGCTCCTATAATTCACCCCTCCACTTT	CASRPGQQSSYNSPLHF
NA	NA	TRBV30	15	TRBJ1-6	TGTGCCTGGAGGAGAACGGGGACCTATAATTCACCCCTCCACTTT	CAWRRTGTYNSPLHF
NA	NA	TRBV7-2	11	TRBJ2-7	TGTGCCAGCAGGAGAGGCTACGAGCAGTACTTC	CASRRGYEQYF
NA	NA	TRBV7-6	13	TRBJ2-7	TGTGCCAGCAGCTTAGCGACTACCTACGAGCAGTACTTC	CASSLATTYEQYF
NA	NA	TRBV25-1	13	TRBJ1-1	TGTGCCAGCATGAACATATGGAACACTGAAGCTTTCTTT	CASMNIWNTEAFF
NA	NA	TRBV5-6	13	TRBJ1-5	TGTGCCAGCAGCCCGGGTCGAAATCAGCCCCAGCATTTT	CASSPGRNQPQHF
NA	NA	TRBV4-1	15	TRBJ2-5	TGCGCCAGCAGCGAACCGGGACAAAGCAAAGAGACCCAGTACTTC	CASSEPGQSKETQYF
TRBD1	NA	TRBV6-1	14	TRBJ1-6	TGTGCCACCCAAGACAGGGGGCAAAATTCACCCCTCCACTTT	CATQDRGQNSPLHF
NA	NA	TRBV30	17	TRBJ2-1	TGTGCCTGGAGGGGCCAGGGCCTGTCGCAACTTTACAATGAGCAGTTCTTC	CAWRGQGLSQLYNEQFF
NA	NA	TRBV21-1	16	TRBJ1-6	TGTGCCAGCAGCAATGGCAGGGGCTACATTAATTCACCCCTCCACTTT	CASSNGRGYINSPLHF
TRBD2	NA	TRBV5-6	15	TRBJ2-7	TGTGCCAGCAGTCGACTAGCGGGGGGGTTCGACGAGCAGTACTTC	CASSRLAGGFDEQYF
NA	NA	TRBV9	14	TRBJ1-2	TGTGCCAGCAGCGGACAGGTAGCTAACTATGGCTACACCTTC	CASSGQVANYGYTF
NA	NA	TRBV5-6	14	TRBJ2-7	TGTGCCAGCAGCGCCCCGGGTAGGGGCTACGAGCAGTACTTC	CASSAPGRGYEQYF
NA	NA	TRBV7-2	12	TRBJ1-2	TGTGCCAGCAGCGTTATTGAGCTGCGCTACACCTTC	CASSVIELRYTF
NA	once	TRBV2	13	TRBJ2-5	TGTGCCAGCAGTGGGGTAGGGGTAGAGACCCAGTACTTC	CASSGVGVETQYF
TRBD2	NA	TRBV15	16	TRBJ2-3	TGTGCCACCAGCAGGCCACTAGCGGGGGTCACAGATACGCAGTATTTT	CATSRPLAGVTDTQYF
TRBD2	NA	TRBV30	15	TRBJ2-3	TGTGCCGGGGGAAGGACTAGCGGGGGGGCCGATACGCAGTATTTT	CAGGRTSGGADTQYF
NA	NA	TRBV18	16	TRBJ1-1	TGTGCCAGCTCACAGTATGGGCAAACCTTGAACACTGAAGCTTTCTTT	CASSQYGQTLNTEAFF
NA	once	TRBV4-1	13	TRBJ2-7	TGCGCCAGCAGCCAAATGTCAGGGTTCGAGCAGTACTTC	CASSQMSGFEQYF
TRBD2	NA	TRBV7-9	17	TRBJ2-3	TGTGCCAGCAGCTTAGTAAGGTCTAGCGGAAGCACAGATACGCAGTATTTT	CASSLVRSSGSTDTQYF
NA	NA	TRBV9	15	TRBJ2-1	TGTGCCAGCAGCGTAGGGAGGGTCTCAGCCAATGAGCAGTTCTTC	CASSVGRVSANEQFF
TRBD1	NA	TRBV18	15	TRBJ1-1	TGTGCCAGCTCACCACCGGTTAACAGGGGGACTGAAGCTTTCTTT	CASSPPVNRGTEAFF
NA	NA	TRBV5-1	12	TRBJ1-1	TGCGCCAGCAGCTTATATGACACTGAAGCTTTCTTT	CASSLYDTEAFF
NA	NA	TRBV4-1	15	TRBJ1-1	TGCGCCAGCAGCCAACATGCTGGGAGGAACACTGAAGCTTTCTTT	CASSQHAGRNTEAFF